These 13 T cell receptor beta chains came from one sample sequenced in a study of response to subunit inactivated influenza vaccine (dated 2018 in TCRdb). Libraries were made using RT-PCR. TCRdb shows the sequencer as Illumina HiSeq 2500. The public sequencing data were trimmed at Q25 with fastp and processed into clonotypes with MiXCR by TCRdb, which kept only in-frame beta chains. Here each entry gathers all rows of one CDR3 protein and keeps the most common genes and DNA. The table for this sample lists about 700,000 distinct CDR3 sequences; about 14% of them were counted only once. Clones ranked in the top ten supply 6% to 7% of the sample. Sequences were derived from PBMCs from blood, sampled 14 days before vaccination. The receptors were gathered from a man aged 50 or older who received an inactivated influenza vaccine. Donor details come from another sample of the same person, matched by shared clones.

This clonotype was picked up many times. J is TRBJ2-5 and V is TRBV20-1; D remains unclear. V lost 2 bases, J lost 4 bases, and 8 bases lay in between. The CDR3 sequence is 12 residues long. CDR1 and CDR2 (germline): DFQATT, SNEGSKA (reference sequence). This CDR3 is CSARSLGETQYF. CDR3 sequence (DNA): TGCAGTGCTAGATCCCTAGGAGAGACCCAGTACTTC.

The sample holds a few counts of this clonotype. V usage is TRBV7-8 and J usage is TRBJ2-5; possibly TRBD2 for D (5 bases). Trimming left V 5 bases short and J 2 bases short, with 21 bases between. The CDR3 is 17 residues long. In germline, CDR1 is SGHVS, CDR2 FQNEAQ. CDR3 amino acids: CASSLSGVARLQETQYF. The CDR3 DNA sequence: TGTGCCAGCAGCCTCTCCGGGGTAGCGAGGCTTCAAGAGACCCAGTACTTC.

Only a few counts were recorded for this clonotype. The chain uses TRBV20-1 and TRBJ2-1; a possible D gene is TRBD2 (6 bases). V lost 3 bases to trimming and J lost 4 bases, with 16 bases between them. Germline CDR1 and CDR2: DFQATT and SNEGSKA (reference sequence). The CDR3 is made up of 15 amino acids. The CDR3 spells CSARGLRDSYNEQFF. In DNA, the CDR3 is TGCAGTGCTAGGGGACTCCGGGACTCTTACAATGAGCAGTTCTTC.

This clonotype was observed a few times. The J gene is TRBJ2-7, the V gene TRBV6-5; D is unclear. This CDR3 has 14 residues. Germline loops: CDR1 MNHEY, CDR2 SVGAGI. The V end was cut by 4 bases, the J end by 2 bases, with 12 bases between. The chain's CDR3 is CASSLYGRAYEQYF. The CDR3 DNA reads TGTGCCAGCAGTTTATATGGCCGAGCCTACGAGCAGTACTTC.

This clonotype appeared a few times. The rearrangement links TRBV24-1 to TRBJ2-4; D possibly corresponds to TRBD1 (6 bases). Germline values: CDR1 KGHDR, CDR2 SFDVKD. V was shortened by 12 bases and J by 2 bases, with 19 bases between the two germline ends. There are 15 residues in the CDR3. In nucleotides, the CDR3 is TGTGCCGTGGCCGGGGACATAATATCCAAAAACATTCAGTACTTC. It is translated as CAVAGDIISKNIQYF.

Only a few counts were recorded for this clonotype. In nucleotides, the CDR3 is TGTGCCAGCAGTTCCTGGAGGGAGGACACTGAAGCTTTCTTT. Protein product: CASSSWREDTEAFF. This chain uses TRBV27 with TRBJ1-1; D call uncertain. V was cut by 4 bases and J by 3 bases, with 12 bases left in between. CDR1 and CDR2 (germline): MNHEY, SMNVEV (reference sequence). This CDR3 is built from 14 residues.

This clonotype has ten or more counts. The rearrangement uses TRBV6-2 or TRBV6-3 and TRBJ1-5; D remains ambiguous. This CDR3 has 14 residues. V was trimmed by 5 bases and J by 4 bases, leaving 12 bases between them. The V gene's germline CDR1 is MNHEY and CDR2 SVGEGT. The DNA of the CDR3 is TGTGCCAGCAGTCTTTACAGCGCAAATCAGCCCCAGCATTTT. This gives the protein CASSLYSANQPQHF.

This clonotype has ten or more counts. The V gene is TRBV12-3 or TRBV12-4, the J gene TRBJ1-3; TRBD1 agrees at 7 bases. The CDR3 sequence is 14 residues long. Trimming at V came to 6 bases and at J to 4 bases, leaving 6 bases not matched to a gene. CDR3 residues: CASRLRGHGNTIYF. In nucleotides, the CDR3 is TGTGCCAGCAGATTAAGGGGGCACGGAAACACCATATATTTT.

This clonotype has a handful of counts. This chain uses TRBV4-3 with TRBJ2-3, with D tentatively TRBD1 (6 bases). From germline, CDR1 is LGHNA and CDR2 YSLEER. The V end was cut by 3 bases, the J end by 2 bases, with 12 bases between. The CDR3 covers 15 residues. CDR3 loop: CASSQATGDTDTQYF. The DNA for the CDR3 is TGCGCCAGCAGCCAGGCGACAGGAGACACAGATACGCAGTATTTT.

The rearrangement links TRBV25-1 to TRBJ2-2, with 7 bases lining up with TRBD2. CDR3 length: 15 amino acids. CDR1 is MGHDK and CDR2 is SYGVNS in the germline V gene. J was trimmed by 1 base and V by 2 bases; bases with no gene match: 1. The CDR3 reads CASSEASGNTGELFF. The CDR3 DNA follows: TGTGCCAGCAGTGAAGCTAGCGGGAACACCGGGGAGCTGTTTTTT.

This clonotype has only a few counts. V is TRBV20-1 and J is TRBJ2-7; TRBD1 matches at 7 bases. The trim removed 2 bases at V and 0 bases at J, leaving 4 bases unmatched. The CDR3 is 14 residues long. The germline V gene encodes CDR1 DFQATT and CDR2 SNEGSKA (reference sequence). In nucleotides, the CDR3 is TGCAGTGCTAGACCGACAGGGCCCTCCTACGAGCAGTACTTC. It specifies CSARPTGPSYEQYF.

This clonotype was found a few times. The chain is built from TRBV4-3 and TRBJ1-1; possible D gene TRBD1, 5 bases. The CDR3 spans 15 residues. Trimming stripped 0 bases from V and 13 bases from J, with 21 bases between. The germline V gene has CDR1 LGHNA and CDR2 YSLEER. The CDR3 DNA sequence: TGCGCCAGCAGCCAAGACTCGGGACTGTCTTCGGTGGTTTTCTTT. Translation gives CASSQDSGLSSVVFF.

The chain recombines TRBV20-1 with TRBJ2-2, with unresolved D. Germline CDR1 is DFQATT and CDR2 is SNEGSKA (reference sequence). Trimming removed 6 bases from V and 2 bases from J, with 13 bases in between. This CDR3 region has 14 residues. This chain's CDR3 is CSATPRRNTGELFF. CDR3 DNA: TGCAGTGCAACTCCCCGGAGAAACACCGGGGAGCTGTTTTTT.